This T cell receptor (beta chain) was captured by sequencing in a study of Tregs in tolerant kidney transplant recipients. A word on this clone: The read falls 3 residues short of the CDR3 end, and the missing part is taken from the germline J gene.

Sequencing was performed with immunoSEQ multiplex PCR; in TCRdb, only in-frame clones are kept and a portion is missing. The sample table sets out 25,000 to 35,000 clones. The nonmyeloablative bone marrow transplants came from related graft donors, with transient mixed chimerism. Trimming removed 4 bases from V and 4 bases from J, with 14 bases in between. The germline CDR1 and CDR2 sequences are SGHNT and YYREEE (reference sequence). The CDR3 consists of 14 residues. This chain uses TRBV5-4 with TRBJ1-1; tentative D call: TRBD1 (5 bases). The source was CD4+ T cells from blood (PBMCs), collected 24 months after the transplant. This TCR derives from a human patient who received a combined kidney and bone marrow transplant. The graft donor may be the source of some T cells. CDR3 residues: CASSGTRGTTEAFF. CDR3 DNA, as far as it was read: TGTGCCAGCAGCGGCACAAGGGGAACCACTGAA.